The 31 T cell receptor beta chains below come from one sample, sequenced in a study of blood T cell repertoires in COVID-19. TCRdb's table, derived via immunoSEQ multiplex PCR, lists solely in-frame clones and lacks some. The sample consists of roughly 190,000 clones, more than 75% of them appearing once. The sequencing sample was made of peripheral blood. These receptors were collected from a middle-aged man with active or convalescent COVID-19.

This sequence joins TRBV18 and TRBJ1-1, with 7 bases fitting TRBD1. J lost 2 bases, V lost 5 bases, and 8 bases had no gene match. CDR3 length: 15 residues. Germline loops: CDR1 KGHSH, CDR2 LQKENI. CDR3 in amino acids: CASSSLGQLNTEAFF. The CDR3 coding sequence is TGTGCCAGCTCATCGTTGGGACAGCTAAACACTGAAGCTTTCTTT. Full variable domain (outside the CDR3, taken from reference TRBV18 and TRBJ1-1): NAGVMQNPRHLVRRRGQEARLRCSPMKGHSHVYWYRQLPEEGLKFMVYLQKENIIDESGMPKERFSAEFPKEGPSILRIQQVVRGDSAAYFCASSSLGQLNTEAFFGQGTRLTVV.

DNA for the CDR3: TGTGCCAGCAGCGGGGGACTAGCGGGGGGCCACCCCTACAATGAGCAGTTCTTC. It encodes CASSGGLAGGHPYNEQFF. The chain has TRBV9 and TRBJ2-1; 15 nucleotides align to TRBD2. The CDR3 covers 18 residues. CDR1 and CDR2 (germline): SGDLS, YYNGEE. The ends lost 3 bases at V and 2 bases at J; junction bases unmatched: 6.

This chain connects TRBV18 to TRBJ2-1, with 15 bases lining up with TRBD2. Germline CDR1 KGHSH, CDR2 LQKENI. The CDR3 is made up of 19 amino acids. The J segment lost 2 bases and the V segment lost 3 bases, leaving 8 bases of the junction unmatched. The CDR3 sequence: CASSPYRTSGGATYNEQFF. As DNA, the CDR3 is TGTGCCAGCTCACCCTATAGGACTAGCGGGGGGGCTACCTACAATGAGCAGTTCTTC.

The chain employs TRBV11-3 and TRBJ2-2, with 7 positions matching TRBD1. V dropped 6 bases and J dropped 2; count of bases not matched to a gene: 9. In germline, CDR1 is SGHNT, CDR2 YENEEA. The CDR3 runs to 16 residues. The CDR3 spells CASREMGQQNTGELFF. In DNA, the CDR3 is TGTGCCAGCAGGGAGATGGGACAGCAAAACACCGGGGAGCTGTTTTTT.

The chain employs TRBV28 and TRBJ1-5; D unclear. The CDR3 spans 14 residues. V gave up 5 bases and J gave up 7 bases, with 15 bases separating them. CDR1 is MDHEN and CDR2 is SYDVKM in the germline V gene. The CDR3 reads CASSLTPSGQPQHF. CDR3 DNA sequence: TGTGCCAGCAGTCTGACCCCATCCGGGCAGCCCCAGCATTTT. Together with reference TRBV28 and TRBJ1-5, the CDR3 gives the full variable domain: DVKVTQSSRYLVKRTGEKVFLECVQDMDHENMFWYRQDPGLGLRLIYFSYDVKMKEKGDIPEGYSVSREKKERFSLILESASTNQTSMYLCASSLTPSGQPQHFGDGTRLSIL.

This rearrangement joins TRBV7-9 to TRBJ1-1; TRBD1 is a possible D gene (6 bases). The CDR3 contains 13 residues. The germline V and J ends were trimmed by 5 bases and 3 bases, with 10 bases remaining between them. Germline CDR1 reads SEHNR; CDR2 reads FQNEAQ (reference sequence). Here the CDR3 reads CASSEQGYTEAFF. The CDR3, as DNA: TGTGCCAGCAGCGAACAGGGTTACACTGAAGCTTTCTTT.

The V call is TRBV25-1, the J call TRBJ1-1; 7 positions agree with TRBD1. CDR3 length: 15 amino acids. With 4 bases clipped from V and 3 bases from J, the junction kept 8 bases outside the gene matches. Germline values: CDR1 MGHDK, CDR2 SYGVNS. The CDR3 nucleotides are TGTGCCAGCAGTGGCGGACAGGTGATCGACACTGAAGCTTTCTTT. Protein product: CASSGGQVIDTEAFF.

The J gene is TRBJ1-1, the V gene TRBV4-2; no clear D. V was trimmed by 4 bases and J by 0 bases, leaving 6 bases between them. The germline V gene encodes CDR1 LGHNA and CDR2 YNFKEQ. The CDR3 is 13 amino acids. CDR3 nucleotides: TGTGCCAGCAGCCCGAACATGAACACTGAAGCTTTCTTT. This sequence encodes CASSPNMNTEAFF.

V and J are TRBV27 and TRBJ1-2, with 8 bases lining up with TRBD1. The CDR3 runs 14 residues. V trimming: 3 bases; J trimming: 8 bases; junction bases outside the gene matches: 8. Germline CDR1 reads MNHEY; CDR2 reads SMNVEV (reference sequence). CDR3 coding DNA: TGTGCCAGCAGTTTCCTGAGGGACAGGCTAGGCTACACCTTC. Translation gives CASSFLRDRLGYTF.

The chain carries TRBV10-3 and TRBJ2-2; 8 bases fit TRBD1. There are 16 residues in the CDR3. Unmatched junction bases numbered 7, after V lost 7 bases and J lost 0 bases. Germline V gene data show CDR1 as ENHRY and CDR2 as SYGVKD. CDR3 sequence (DNA): TGTGCCATCACCAGACAGGGGACAACGAACACCGGGGAGCTGTTTTTT. It encodes CAITRQGTTNTGELFF.

The chain uses TRBV5-6 and TRBJ1-6; D is perhaps TRBD1 (6 bases). The CDR3 runs 15 residues. Germline lookup yields CDR1 SGHDT and CDR2 YYEEEE. The germline V and J ends were trimmed by 2 bases and 7 bases, with 13 bases remaining between them. The CDR3 spells CASSLPGHMNSPLHF. The CDR3 DNA sequence: TGTGCCAGCAGCTTACCGGGACACATGAATTCACCCCTCCACTTT.

J is TRBJ1-1 and V is TRBV27; no clear D. The CDR3 is made up of 13 amino acids. CDR1 and CDR2 from the germline V gene are MNHEY and SMNVEV (reference sequence). V was pared by 3 bases and J by 0 bases, with 5 bases between. The CDR3 here is CASSFSVNTEAFF. The CDR3 bases are TGTGCCAGCAGTTTTTCAGTGAACACTGAAGCTTTCTTT.

This chain joins TRBV5-5 and TRBJ2-1; possible D gene TRBD1, 5 bases. The germline CDR1 and CDR2 sequences are SGHKS and YYEKEE (reference sequence). V was clipped by 0 bases and J by 10 bases, with 17 bases between them. The length of the CDR3 is 15 residues. The CDR3 reads CASSLAGQLGREQFF. The CDR3 nucleotides read TGTGCCAGCAGCTTGGCAGGACAACTTGGGCGGGAGCAGTTCTTC.

This chain links TRBV9 with TRBJ1-2; 10 nucleotides agree with TRBD1. The CDR3 totals 15 residues. Germline lookup yields CDR1 SGDLS and CDR2 YYNGEE. J was trimmed by 1 base and V by 3 bases; bases with no gene match: 3. The CDR3: CASSADRGHNYGYTF. The CDR3 DNA is TGTGCCAGCAGCGCCGACAGGGGGCATAACTATGGCTACACCTTC.

The chain links TRBV3-1 (or the pseudogene TRBV3-2) to TRBJ2-3; D gene unclear. The CDR3 has 13 amino acids. Trimming took 1 base from V and 4 from J, leaving 6 bases between them. Germline V CDR1 and CDR2: LGHDT, YNNKEL (reference sequence). The CDR3 nucleotides read TGTGCCAGCAGCCAAGTACGGGCAGATACGCAGTATTTT. It encodes CASSQVRADTQYF.

The chain uses TRBV27 and TRBJ1-1; D unclear. Trimming removed 6 bases at V and 6 bases at J, with 17 bases between. This CDR3 contains 14 residues. Germline V gene sequence: CDR1 MNHEY, CDR2 SMNVEV (reference sequence). CDR3 DNA sequence: TGTGCCAGCAGAAAAGAAAGCACGACTTCTGAAGCTTTCTTT. It is translated as CASRKESTTSEAFF.

V usage is TRBV28 and J usage is TRBJ1-4; D is possibly TRBD1 (5 bases). Trimming shortened V by 3 bases and J by 0 bases, and 8 bases separated the two germline ends. Germline-derived CDR1 and CDR2 are MDHEN and SYDVKM. This CDR3 spans 15 amino acids. The CDR3 region is CASSFGGTTNEKLFF. The CDR3 DNA reads as TGTGCCAGCAGTTTCGGGGGAACAACTAATGAAAAACTGTTTTTT.

This chain uses TRBV6-5 with TRBJ1-2, with 9 bases fitting TRBD1. Germline V CDR1 and CDR2: MNHEY, SVGAGI. Trimming cost V 7 bases and J 2 bases; bases outside gene matches: 2. There are 13 residues in the CDR3. CDR3 sequence: CASTGTGNYGYTF. As DNA, the CDR3 is TGTGCCAGCACCGGGACAGGGAACTATGGCTACACCTTC.

This clone was detected once. V is TRBV5-1 and J is TRBJ1-5; D ambiguous. The germline V gene has CDR1 SGHRS and CDR2 YFSETQ. This CDR3 comprises 15 residues. Trimming removed 4 bases at V and 4 bases at J, with 15 bases between. The CDR3 is CASSPAGNENQPQHF. For the CDR3, the DNA is TGCGCCAGCAGCCCAGCGGGCAATGAAAATCAGCCCCAGCATTTT. Variable domain in full (rest from reference TRBV5-1 and TRBJ1-5): KAGVTQTPRYLIKTRGQQVTLSCSPISGHRSVSWYQQTPGQGLQFLFEYFSETQRNKGNFPGRFSGRQFSNSRSEMNVSTLELGDSALYLCASSPAGNENQPQHFGDGTRLSIL.

V gene TRBV15 combines with J gene TRBJ2-7; tentatively, D is TRBD1 (5 bases). The CDR3 runs 13 residues. Trimming left V 4 bases short and J 1 base short, with 8 bases between. Germline V CDR1 and CDR2: LNHNV, YYDKDF (reference sequence). The CDR3 spells CATSTGNSYEQYF. The CDR3 nucleotides read TGTGCCACCAGCACAGGGAATTCCTACGAGCAGTACTTC.

The chain is built from TRBV19 and TRBJ1-6; no definite D call. The germline V gene encodes CDR1 LNHDA and CDR2 SQIVND (reference sequence). The germline V and J ends were trimmed by 1 base and 10 bases, with 8 bases remaining between them. The CDR3 runs 13 residues. The chain's CDR3 is CASSIAGRSPLHF. Written as DNA, the CDR3 is TGTGCCAGTAGTATAGCGGGGAGGTCACCCCTCCACTTT. Combining the CDR3 with reference TRBV19 and TRBJ1-6 gives the whole variable domain DGGITQSPKYLFRKEGQNVTLSCEQNLNHDAMYWYRQDPGQGLRLIYYSQIVNDFQKGDIAEGYSVSREKKESFPLTVTSAQKNPTAFYLCASSIAGRSPLHFGNGTRLTVT.

The rearrangement uses TRBV7-8 and TRBJ1-4; D remains ambiguous. V lost 5 bases and J 1 base, leaving 11 bases between the germline ends. Per the germline V gene, CDR1 is SGHVS and CDR2 is FQNEAQ. CDR3 length: 15 amino acids. CDR3 in DNA: TGTGCCAGCAGCCCCCCGGGGAAAACTAATGAAAAACTGTTTTTT. Residues: CASSPPGKTNEKLFF.

The genes are TRBV6-5 and TRBJ2-1; tentative D call: TRBD1 (6 bases). The CDR3 extends over 15 amino acids. Germline lookup yields CDR1 MNHEY and CDR2 SVGAGI. The V end lost 8 bases, the J end lost 0 bases, and 14 bases lay between the germline ends. CDR3 protein: CASLKGESSYNEQFF. The CDR3 coding sequence is TGTGCCAGCCTAAAGGGGGAGAGCTCCTACAATGAGCAGTTCTTC.

The chain uses TRBV27 and TRBJ2-1, with D maybe TRBD2 (6 bases). V was cut by 8 bases and J by 7 bases, with 21 bases left in between. The CDR3 sequence is 15 residues long. Germline assignment: CDR1 MNHEY and CDR2 SMNVEV (reference sequence). The DNA of the CDR3 is TGTGCCAGCCGCACAACTAGGAGGGCCGGAAATGAGCAGTTCTTC. This translates into CASRTTRRAGNEQFF.

This sequence joins TRBV7-9 and TRBJ1-4; D perhaps matches TRBD1 (5 bases). With 3 bases removed from V and 7 bases from J, the gap between germline ends came to 12 bases. The CDR3 runs 14 residues. Germline CDR1 SEHNR, CDR2 FQNEAQ (reference sequence). CDR3 nucleotides: TGTGCCAGCAGCTTTGGGCAGGGAACTGAAAAACTGTTTTTT. Protein: CASSFGQGTEKLFF.

The V gene is TRBV19, the J gene TRBJ1-6; TRBD1 aligns across 7 bases. Losses at the gene ends were 5 bases for V and 4 bases for J; bases not matched to a gene: 8. CDR1 LNHDA and CDR2 SQIVND come from the germline V gene (reference sequence). The CDR3 covers 16 residues. CDR3 sequence reads: CASSSRGRGYNSPLHF. DNA of the CDR3: TGTGCCAGTAGTTCGAGGGGGCGCGGTTATAATTCACCCCTCCACTTT.

The gene calls are TRBV5-8 and TRBJ2-1; 12 positions agree with TRBD1. The germline gives CDR1 SGHTS, CDR2 YDEGEE. The V and J ends lost 5 bases and 8 bases, in that order; junction bases with no gene match: 11. CDR3 length: 16 amino acids. The CDR3 reads CASSTFGDRGHDEQFF. CDR3 coding DNA: TGTGCCAGCAGTACATTCGGGGACAGGGGGCACGATGAGCAGTTCTTC.

The rearrangement links TRBV6-5 to TRBJ2-7; 7 positions match TRBD2. The CDR3 sequence is 14 residues long. Germline V gives CDR1 MNHEY, CDR2 SVGAGI. J lost 1 base, V lost 6 bases, and 6 bases had no gene match. The chain's CDR3 is CASSPRGDSYEQYF. The DNA of the CDR3 is TGTGCCAGCAGCCCCCGGGGGGATTCCTACGAGCAGTACTTC.

The V call is TRBV29-1, the J call TRBJ2-1, with a possible D match to TRBD2 (6 bases). CDR3 length: 13 amino acids. V was pared by 2 bases and J by 8 bases, with 13 bases between. The germline CDR1 and CDR2 sequences are SQVTM and ANQGSEA. The CDR3, as DNA: TGCAGCGTTGAATGGAATGCGGGGCATGAGCAGTTCTTC. Amino acids: CSVEWNAGHEQFF.

This sequence joins TRBV5-1 and TRBJ2-5; D perhaps matches TRBD2 (5 bases). Germline V gives CDR1 SGHRS, CDR2 YFSETQ. V shed 3 bases and J shed 5 bases, with 17 bases lying between them. The CDR3 is 15 residues long. CDR3: CASSSGILIGETQYF. The CDR3 DNA reads TGCGCCAGCAGCTCCGGGATTCTTATCGGGGAGACCCAGTACTTC.

The J gene is TRBJ1-5, the V gene TRBV9; TRBD1 agrees at 9 bases. The germline CDR1 and CDR2 sequences are SGDLS and YYNGEE. This CDR3 has 15 residues. After removal of 0 bases from V and 5 bases from J, the junction contained 3 bases not matched to a gene. CDR3 DNA sequence: TGTGCCAGCAGCGTAGAGGGACAGGGCCATCAGCCCCAGCATTTT. This encodes CASSVEGQGHQPQHF.